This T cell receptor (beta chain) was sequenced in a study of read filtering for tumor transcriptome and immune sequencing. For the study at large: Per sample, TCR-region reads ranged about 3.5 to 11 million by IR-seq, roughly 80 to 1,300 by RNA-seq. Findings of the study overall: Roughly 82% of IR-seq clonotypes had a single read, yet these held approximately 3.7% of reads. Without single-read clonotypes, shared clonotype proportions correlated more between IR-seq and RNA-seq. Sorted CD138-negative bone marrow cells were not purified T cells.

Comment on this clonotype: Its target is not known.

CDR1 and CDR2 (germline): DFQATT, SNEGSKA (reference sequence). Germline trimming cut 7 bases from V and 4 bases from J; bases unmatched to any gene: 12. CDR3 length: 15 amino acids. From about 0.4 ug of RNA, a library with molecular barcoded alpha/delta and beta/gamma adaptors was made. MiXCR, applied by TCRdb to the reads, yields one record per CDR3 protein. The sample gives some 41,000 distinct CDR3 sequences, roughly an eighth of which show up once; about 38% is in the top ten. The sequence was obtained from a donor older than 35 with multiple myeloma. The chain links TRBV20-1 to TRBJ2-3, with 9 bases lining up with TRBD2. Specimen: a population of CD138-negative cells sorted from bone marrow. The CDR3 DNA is TGCAGTGTTTCTTTGAGCGGGAGGAAGTCAGATACGCAGTATTTT. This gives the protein CSVSLSGRKSDTQYF.